This T cell receptor beta chain was sequenced in a study of cytomegalovirus exposure and HLA in healthy donors. Study-wide results and caveats: An analysis that was carried out later associated 15,000 to 20,000 TCR beta sequences with HLA alleles at 0.05 false discovery rate. CMV serostatus was the only recorded immune exposure for donors. Under in vitro conditions, three CMV-associated chains were confirmed as specific for CMV antigens.

60 Vbeta and 13 Jbeta primers were used in PCR. Sequencing used immunoSEQ multiplex PCR; TCRdb keeps in-frame clones, though not all of them. The sample carries fewer than 120,000 clones, 76% recorded once. The length of the CDR3 is 15 residues. Per germline, CDR1 MNHNS and CDR2 SASEGT. The J segment lost 7 bases and the V segment lost 6 bases, leaving 11 bases of the junction unmatched. In regard to this clone: Its antigen is currently unknown.

All donors participated as healthy donors of bone marrow. The chain couples TRBV6-1 to TRBJ1-1, with 10 bases identical to TRBD1. Sequenced material: PBMCs. The source of this sequence is a man between 25 and 39 years old in good health and CMV-seropositive. The CDR3 bases are TGTGCCAGCAGGGAGGAACCGGGACAGGGGATTGAAGCTTTCTTT. It specifies CASREEPGQGIEAFF.